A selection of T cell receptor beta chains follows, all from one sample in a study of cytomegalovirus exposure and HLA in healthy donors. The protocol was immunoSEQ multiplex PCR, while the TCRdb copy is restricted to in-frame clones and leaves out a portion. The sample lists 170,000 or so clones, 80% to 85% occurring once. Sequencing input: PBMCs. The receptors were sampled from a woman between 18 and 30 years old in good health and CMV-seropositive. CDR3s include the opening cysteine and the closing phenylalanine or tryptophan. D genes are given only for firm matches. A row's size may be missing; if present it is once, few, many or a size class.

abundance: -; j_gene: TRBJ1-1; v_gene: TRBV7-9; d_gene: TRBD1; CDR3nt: TGTGCCAGCAGCTCAGGGGGCCCTGTCACTGAAGCTTTCTTT; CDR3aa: CASSSGGPVTEAFF
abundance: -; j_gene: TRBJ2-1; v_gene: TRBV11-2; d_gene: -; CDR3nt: TGTGCCAGCAGATCACTAACGAAAAATGAGCAGTTCTTC; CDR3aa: CASRSLTKNEQFF
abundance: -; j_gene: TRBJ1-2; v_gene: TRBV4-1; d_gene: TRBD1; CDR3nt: TGCGCCAGCAGCCAAGATAAGGGGGCAAGAGGGGGCTACACCTTC; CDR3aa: CASSQDKGARGGYTF
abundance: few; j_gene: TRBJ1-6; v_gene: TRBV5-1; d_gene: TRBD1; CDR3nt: TGCGCCAGCAGCTCCAGACAGGGAAATTCACCCCTCCACTTT; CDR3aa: CASSSRQGNSPLHF
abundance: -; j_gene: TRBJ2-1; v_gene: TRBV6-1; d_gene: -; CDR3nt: TGTGCCAGCAGTGAAGGGCCCCAGGGCAATGAGCAGTTCTTC; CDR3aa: CASSEGPQGNEQFF
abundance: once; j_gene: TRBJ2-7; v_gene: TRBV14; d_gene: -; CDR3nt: TGTGCCAGCAGCCAGGGCAGGGGGGCCTACGAGCAGTACTTC; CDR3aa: CASSQGRGAYEQYF
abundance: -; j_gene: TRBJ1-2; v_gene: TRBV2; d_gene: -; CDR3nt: TGTGCCAGCAGTGTTAGGTCAGGGTACCATGGCTACACCTTC; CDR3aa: CASSVRSGYHGYTF
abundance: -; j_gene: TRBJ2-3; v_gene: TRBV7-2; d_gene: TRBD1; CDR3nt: TGTGCCAGCAGCTACCGGACAGGGGGCGATACGCAGTATTTT; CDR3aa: CASSYRTGGDTQYF
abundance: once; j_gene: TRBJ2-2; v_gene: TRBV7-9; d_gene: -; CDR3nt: TGTGCCAGCAGCTTAGGGGGCAGGAGAGGATCCGGGGAGCTGTTTTTT; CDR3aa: CASSLGGRRGSGELFF
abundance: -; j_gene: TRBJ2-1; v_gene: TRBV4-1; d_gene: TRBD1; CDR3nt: TGCGCCAGCAGCTCATTTCGGACAGGCGAGCAGTTCTTC; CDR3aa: CASSSFRTGEQFF
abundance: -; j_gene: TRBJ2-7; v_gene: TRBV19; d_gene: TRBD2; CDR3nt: TGTGCCAGTAGTATAGTTGGCGGGGGTAGCTCCTACGAGCAGTACTTC; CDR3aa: CASSIVGGGSSYEQYF
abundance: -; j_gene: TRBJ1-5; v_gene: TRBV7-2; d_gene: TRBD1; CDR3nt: TGTGCCAGCAGCTTAGTCCACCAGGGGGCATTAGATCAGCCCCAGCATTTT; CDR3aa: CASSLVHQGALDQPQHF
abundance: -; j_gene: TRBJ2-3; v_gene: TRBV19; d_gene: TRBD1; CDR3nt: TGTGCCAGTAGTATAAGGGGACAGGGTTTAGATACGCAGTATTTT; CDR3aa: CASSIRGQGLDTQYF
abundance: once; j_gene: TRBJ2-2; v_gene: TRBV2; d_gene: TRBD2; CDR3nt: TGTGCCAGCAAGGGGACTAGCGGGGGCACCGGGGAGCTGTTTTTT; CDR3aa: CASKGTSGGTGELFF
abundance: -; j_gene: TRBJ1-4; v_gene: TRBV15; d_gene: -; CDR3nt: TGTGCCACCAGGCCTCGGGAGGCTGCTGATGAAAAACTGTTTTTT; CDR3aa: CATRPREAADEKLFF
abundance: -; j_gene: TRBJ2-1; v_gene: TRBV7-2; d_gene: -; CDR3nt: TGTGCCAGCAGCTTAGGTACTCTCAATGAGCAGTTCTTC; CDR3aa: CASSLGTLNEQFF
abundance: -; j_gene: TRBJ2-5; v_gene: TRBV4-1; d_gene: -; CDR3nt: TGCGCCAGCAGCCAAGCTCCTCCAGGGGGAGGAGAGACCCAGTACTTC; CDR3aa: CASSQAPPGGGETQYF
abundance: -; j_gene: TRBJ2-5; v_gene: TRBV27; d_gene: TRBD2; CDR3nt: TGTGCCAGCAGGGCTAGCGGGGCGTACCAAGAGACCCAGTACTTC; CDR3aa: CASRASGAYQETQYF
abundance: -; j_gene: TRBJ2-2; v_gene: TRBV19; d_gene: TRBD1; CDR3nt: TGTGCCAGTAGTATAGGGACAGGTACCGGGGAGCTGTTTTTT; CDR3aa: CASSIGTGTGELFF
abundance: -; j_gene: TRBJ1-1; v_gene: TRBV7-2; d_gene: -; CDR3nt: TGTGCCAGCAGCTTAATCGGTGAAGCTTTCTTT; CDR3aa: CASSLIGEAFF
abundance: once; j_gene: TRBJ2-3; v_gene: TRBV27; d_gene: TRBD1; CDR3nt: TGTGCCAGCAGTCAGGGGGCGGATACGCAGTATTTT; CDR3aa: CASSQGADTQYF
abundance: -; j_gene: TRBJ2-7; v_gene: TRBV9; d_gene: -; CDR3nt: TGTGCCAGCAGCGTAGGTGTGGCCGCCTCCTACGAGCAGTACTTC; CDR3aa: CASSVGVAASYEQYF
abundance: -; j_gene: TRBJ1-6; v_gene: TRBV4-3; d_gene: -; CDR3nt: TGCGCCAGCAGCCAAGAACCGGGAAGGAATTCACCCCTCCACTTT; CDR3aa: CASSQEPGRNSPLHF
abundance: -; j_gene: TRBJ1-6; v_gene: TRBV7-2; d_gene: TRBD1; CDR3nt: TGTGCCAGCAGCTTTGGACAGGGGACGTCACCCCTCCACTTT; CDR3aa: CASSFGQGTSPLHF